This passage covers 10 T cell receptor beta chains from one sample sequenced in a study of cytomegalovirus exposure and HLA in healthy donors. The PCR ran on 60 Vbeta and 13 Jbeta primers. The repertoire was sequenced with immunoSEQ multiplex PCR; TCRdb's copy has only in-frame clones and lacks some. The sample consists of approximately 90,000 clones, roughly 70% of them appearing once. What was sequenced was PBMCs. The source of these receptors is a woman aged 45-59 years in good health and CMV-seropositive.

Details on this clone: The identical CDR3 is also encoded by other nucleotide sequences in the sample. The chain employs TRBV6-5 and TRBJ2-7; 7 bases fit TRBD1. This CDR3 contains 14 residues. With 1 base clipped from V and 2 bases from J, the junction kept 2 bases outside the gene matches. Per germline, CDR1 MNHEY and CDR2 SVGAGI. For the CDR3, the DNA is TGTGCCAGCAGTTACTTTCAGGGGGCCTACGAGCAGTACTTC. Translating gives CASSYFQGAYEQYF.

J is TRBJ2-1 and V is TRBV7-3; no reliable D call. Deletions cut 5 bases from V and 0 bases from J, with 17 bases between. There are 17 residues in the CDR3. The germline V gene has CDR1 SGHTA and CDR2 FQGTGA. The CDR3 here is CASSPEGSLSSYNEQFF. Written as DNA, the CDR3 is TGTGCCAGCAGCCCCGAAGGTAGCTTGAGCTCCTACAATGAGCAGTTCTTC.

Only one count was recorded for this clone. CDR3 amino acids: CASSLAGQGLSGANVLTF. DNA of the CDR3: TGCGCCAGCAGCTTGGCCGGCCAGGGCCTGTCTGGGGCCAACGTCCTGACTTTC. The chain uses TRBV5-1 and TRBJ2-6; D might be TRBD1 (5 bases). CDR3 length equals 18 residues. Trimming stripped 0 bases from V and 1 base from J, with 14 bases between. Germline assignment: CDR1 SGHRS and CDR2 YFSETQ.

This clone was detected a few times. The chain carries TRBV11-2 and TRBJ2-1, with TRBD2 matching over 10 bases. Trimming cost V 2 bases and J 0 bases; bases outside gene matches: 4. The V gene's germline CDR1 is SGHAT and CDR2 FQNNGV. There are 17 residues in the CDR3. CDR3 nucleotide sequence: TGTGCCAGCAGCTTAAGACTAGCGGGCCGCTCCTACAATGAGCAGTTCTTC. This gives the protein CASSLRLAGRSYNEQFF.

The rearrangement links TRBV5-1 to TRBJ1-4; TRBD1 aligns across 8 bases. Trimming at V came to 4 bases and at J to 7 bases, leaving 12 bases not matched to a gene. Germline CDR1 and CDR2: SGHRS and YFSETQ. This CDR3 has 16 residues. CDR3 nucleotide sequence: TGCGCCAGCAGCCCCGAGGGACAGGCGAGGGGTGAAAAACTGTTTTTT. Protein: CASSPEGQARGEKLFF.

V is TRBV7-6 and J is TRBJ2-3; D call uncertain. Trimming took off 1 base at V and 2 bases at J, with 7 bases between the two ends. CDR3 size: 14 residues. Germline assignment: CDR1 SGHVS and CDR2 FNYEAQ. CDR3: CASSLVGYTDTQYF. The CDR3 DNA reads TGTGCCAGCAGCTTAGTCGGGTACACAGATACGCAGTATTTT.

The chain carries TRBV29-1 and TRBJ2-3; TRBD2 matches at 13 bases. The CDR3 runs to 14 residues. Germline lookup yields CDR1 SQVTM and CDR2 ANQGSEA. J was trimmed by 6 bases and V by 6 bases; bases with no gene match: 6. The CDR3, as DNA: TGCAGCGTCGGGACTAGCGGGGTGGGTGATACGCAGTATTTT. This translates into CSVGTSGVGDTQYF.

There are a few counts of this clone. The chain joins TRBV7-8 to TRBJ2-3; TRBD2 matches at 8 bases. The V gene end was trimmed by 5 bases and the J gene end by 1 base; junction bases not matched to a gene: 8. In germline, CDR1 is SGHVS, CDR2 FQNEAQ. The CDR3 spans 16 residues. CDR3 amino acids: CASSRRSSGGTDTQYF. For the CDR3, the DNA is TGTGCCAGCAGCAGGCGGAGTAGCGGGGGCACAGATACGCAGTATTTT.

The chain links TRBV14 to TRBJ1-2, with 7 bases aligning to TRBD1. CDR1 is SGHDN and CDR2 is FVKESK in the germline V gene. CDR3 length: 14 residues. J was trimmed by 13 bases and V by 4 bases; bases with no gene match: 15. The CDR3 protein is CASSPRPGTAWFTF. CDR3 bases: TGTGCCAGCAGCCCCCGTCCGGGGACAGCCTGGTTCACCTTC.

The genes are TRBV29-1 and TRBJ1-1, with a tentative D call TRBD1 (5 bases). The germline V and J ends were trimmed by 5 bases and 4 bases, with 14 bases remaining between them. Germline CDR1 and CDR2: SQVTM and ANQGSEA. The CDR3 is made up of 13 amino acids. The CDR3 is CSVSHGGGTEAFF. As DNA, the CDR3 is TGCAGCGTTTCCCATGGGGGAGGCACTGAAGCTTTCTTT.